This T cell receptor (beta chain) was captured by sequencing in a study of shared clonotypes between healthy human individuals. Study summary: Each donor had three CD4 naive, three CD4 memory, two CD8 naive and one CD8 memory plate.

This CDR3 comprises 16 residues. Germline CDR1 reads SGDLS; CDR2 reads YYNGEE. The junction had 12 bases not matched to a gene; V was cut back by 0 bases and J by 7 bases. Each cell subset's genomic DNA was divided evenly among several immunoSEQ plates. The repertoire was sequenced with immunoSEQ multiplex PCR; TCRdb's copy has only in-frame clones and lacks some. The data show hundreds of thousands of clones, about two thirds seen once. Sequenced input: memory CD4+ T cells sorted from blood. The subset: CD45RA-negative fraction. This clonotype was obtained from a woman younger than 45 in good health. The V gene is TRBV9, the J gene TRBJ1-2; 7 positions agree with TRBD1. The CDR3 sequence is CASSVGEGALQGGYTF. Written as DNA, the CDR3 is TGTGCCAGCAGCGTAGGGGAGGGGGCGCTGCAAGGTGGCTACACCTTC.